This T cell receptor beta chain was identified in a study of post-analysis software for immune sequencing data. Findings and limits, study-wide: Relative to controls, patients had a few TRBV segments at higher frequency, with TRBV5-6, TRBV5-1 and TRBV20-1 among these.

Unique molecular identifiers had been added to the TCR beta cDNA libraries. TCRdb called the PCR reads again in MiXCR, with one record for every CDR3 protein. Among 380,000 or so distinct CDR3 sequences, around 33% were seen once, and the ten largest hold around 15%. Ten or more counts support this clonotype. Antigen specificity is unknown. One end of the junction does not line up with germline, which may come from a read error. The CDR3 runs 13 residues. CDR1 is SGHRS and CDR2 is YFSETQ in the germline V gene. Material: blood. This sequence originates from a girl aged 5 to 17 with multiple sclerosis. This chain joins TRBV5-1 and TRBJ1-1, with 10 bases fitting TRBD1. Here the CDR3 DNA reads TGTGCCAGCAGTTGGACAGGGGGCACTGAAGCTTTCTTT. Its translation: CASSWTGGTEAFF.